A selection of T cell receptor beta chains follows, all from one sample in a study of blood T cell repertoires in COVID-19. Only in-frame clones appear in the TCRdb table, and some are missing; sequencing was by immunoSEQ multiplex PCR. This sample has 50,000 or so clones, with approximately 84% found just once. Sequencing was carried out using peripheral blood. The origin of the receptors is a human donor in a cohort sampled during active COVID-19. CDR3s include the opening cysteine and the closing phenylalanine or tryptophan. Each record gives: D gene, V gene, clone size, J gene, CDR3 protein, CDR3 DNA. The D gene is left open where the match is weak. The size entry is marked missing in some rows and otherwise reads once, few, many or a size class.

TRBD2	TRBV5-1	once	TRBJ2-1	CASSPGTSGRADGNEQFF	TGCGCCAGCAGCCCCGGGACTAGCGGGAGGGCCGATGGTAATGAGCAGTTCTTC
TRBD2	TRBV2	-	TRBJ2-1	CASSPLGTSGRRQFF	TGTGCCAGCAGCCCCCTCGGGACTAGCGGGAGAAGGCAGTTCTTC
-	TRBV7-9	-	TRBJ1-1	CASSFALGGTEAFF	TGTGCCAGCAGCTTTGCCCTGGGAGGCACTGAAGCTTTCTTT
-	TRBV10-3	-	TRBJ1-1	CAISPQMNTEAFF	TGTGCCATCAGTCCACAAATGAACACTGAAGCTTTCTTT
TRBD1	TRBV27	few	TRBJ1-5	CASGRTGQGAGQPQHF	TGTGCCAGCGGTCGAACAGGACAGGGGGCTGGTCAGCCCCAGCATTTT
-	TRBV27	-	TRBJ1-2	CASSSSQGNVYGYTF	TGTGCCAGCAGTTCATCCCAGGGGAATGTCTATGGCTACACCTTC
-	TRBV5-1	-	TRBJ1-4	CASSLAGQVGNEKLFF	TGCGCCAGCAGCTTGGCCGGTCAGGTTGGGAATGAAAAACTGTTTTTT
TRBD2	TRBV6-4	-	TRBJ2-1	CASSDSTGNSGGVKSYNEQFF	TGTGCCAGCAGTGACTCGACCGGCAATAGCGGGGGGGTGAAATCGTACAATGAGCAGTTCTTC
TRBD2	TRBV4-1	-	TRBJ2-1	CASSQHTSGGVSYNEQFF	TGCGCCAGCAGCCAGCACACTAGCGGAGGGGTTTCCTACAATGAGCAGTTCTTC
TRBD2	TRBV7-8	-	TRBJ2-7	CASSLWREGLEQYF	TGTGCCAGCAGCTTGTGGCGGGAGGGTCTCGAGCAGTACTTC
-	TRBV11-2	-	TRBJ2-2	CASSEQGNTGELFF	TGTGCCAGCAGCGAACAGGGAAACACCGGGGAGCTGTTTTTT
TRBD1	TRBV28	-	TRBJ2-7	CASSSTYRTGRPYEQYF	TGTGCCAGCAGTTCAACGTACCGGACAGGGAGACCGTACGAGCAGTACTTC
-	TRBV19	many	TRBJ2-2	CASLRGTGELFF	TGTGCCAGCCTACGAGGCACCGGGGAGCTGTTTTTT
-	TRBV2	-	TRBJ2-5	CASTQEALGQETQYF	TGTGCCAGCACCCAAGAGGCACTTGGGCAAGAGACCCAGTACTTC
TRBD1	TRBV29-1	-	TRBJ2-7	CSVATGGGEQYF	TGCAGCGTGGCCACAGGGGGAGGCGAGCAGTACTTC
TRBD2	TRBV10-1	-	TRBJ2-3	CASSPGAGVIDTQYF	TGCGCCAGCAGCCCGGGAGCGGGAGTTATAGATACGCAGTATTTT
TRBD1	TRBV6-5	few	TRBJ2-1	CASSYLDREEFF	TGTGCCAGCAGTTACCTGGACAGGGAGGAGTTCTTC
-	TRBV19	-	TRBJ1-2	CASSPDSYYGYTF	TGTGCCAGTAGTCCGGACAGCTACTATGGCTACACCTTC
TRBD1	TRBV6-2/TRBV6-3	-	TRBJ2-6	CASSLWTGPSGANVLTF	TGTGCCAGCAGCCTATGGACAGGGCCCTCTGGGGCCAACGTCCTGACTTTC
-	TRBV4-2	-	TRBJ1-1	CASSQPGLSNTEAFF	TGTGCCAGCAGCCAACCGGGACTTTCGAACACTGAAGCTTTCTTT
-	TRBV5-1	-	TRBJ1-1	CASTPGGIRDTEAFF	TGCGCCAGCACCCCGGGGGGGATTAGGGACACTGAAGCTTTCTTT
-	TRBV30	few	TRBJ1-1	CAWYLRPMNTEAFF	TGTGCCTGGTACCTGCGTCCTATGAACACTGAAGCTTTCTTT
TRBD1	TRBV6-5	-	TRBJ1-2	CASSYSAGTANGYTF	TGTGCCAGCAGTTACTCGGCCGGGACAGCTAATGGCTACACCTTC
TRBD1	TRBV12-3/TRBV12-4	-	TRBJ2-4	CASSQGQNIQYF	TGTGCCAGCAGCCAGGGACAGAACATTCAGTACTTC
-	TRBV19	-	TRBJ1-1	CASFGGLLNTEAFF	TGTGCCAGTTTTGGCGGACTCCTGAACACTGAAGCTTTCTTT
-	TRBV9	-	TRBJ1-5	CASSVPHPRPQHF	TGTGCCAGCAGCGTACCCCACCCGCGGCCCCAGCATTTT
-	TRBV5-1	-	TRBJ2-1	CASSPRLVPLYNEQFF	TGCGCCAGCAGCCCCCGACTAGTTCCGTTATACAATGAGCAGTTCTTC
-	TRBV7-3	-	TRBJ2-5	CASSLGTGRETQYF	TGTGCCAGCAGCTTAGGAACAGGGCGGGAGACCCAGTACTTC
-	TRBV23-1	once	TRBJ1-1	CASSQLYPRRGGDDTEAFF	TGCGCCAGCAGTCAATTGTACCCGCGAAGAGGAGGGGATGACACTGAAGCTTTCTTT
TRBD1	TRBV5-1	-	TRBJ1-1	CASSLSGQGVNEAFF	TGCGCCAGCAGCTTGTCGGGACAGGGGGTAAATGAAGCTTTCTTT
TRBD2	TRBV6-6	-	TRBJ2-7	CASSYSTSGSYEQYF	TGTGCCAGCAGTTATTCGACTAGCGGGTCCTACGAGCAGTACTTC
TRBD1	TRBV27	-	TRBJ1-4	CASSARDRGYKLFF	TGTGCCAGCAGTGCCCGGGACAGGGGATATAAACTGTTTTTT
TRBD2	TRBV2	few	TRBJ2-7	CASSGLAGGYEQYF	TGTGCCAGCAGCGGACTAGCGGGTGGATACGAGCAGTACTTC
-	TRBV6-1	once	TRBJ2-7	CASSENFLAYEQYF	TGTGCCAGCAGTGAAAACTTTCTCGCCTACGAGCAGTACTTC
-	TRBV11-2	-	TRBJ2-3	CASSLVPPVAGLSADTQYF	TGTGCCAGCAGCTTAGTTCCCCCAGTGGCGGGTTTAAGCGCAGATACGCAGTATTTT
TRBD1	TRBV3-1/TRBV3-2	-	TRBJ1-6	CASQFRQGATNSPLHF	TGTGCCAGCCAATTTAGACAGGGGGCAACTAATTCACCCCTCCACTTT
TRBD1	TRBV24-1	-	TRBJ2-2	CATSALSQGAGGTGELFF	TGTGCCACCAGTGCCTTATCTCAGGGGGCTGGTGGCACCGGGGAGCTGTTTTTT
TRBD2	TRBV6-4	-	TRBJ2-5	CASRDRLAGGFQETQYF	TGTGCCAGCAGGGATCGACTAGCGGGGGGCTTCCAAGAGACCCAGTACTTC
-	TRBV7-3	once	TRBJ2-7	CASSFDSTYEQYF	TGTGCCAGCAGCTTTGACAGTACCTACGAGCAGTACTTC
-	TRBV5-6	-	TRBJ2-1	CASSLTGTYNEQFF	TGTGCCAGCAGCTTGACGGGTACCTACAATGAGCAGTTCTTC
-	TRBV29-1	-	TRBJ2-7	CSVGNTAGYEQYF	TGCAGCGTTGGTAACACGGCGGGCTACGAGCAGTACTTC